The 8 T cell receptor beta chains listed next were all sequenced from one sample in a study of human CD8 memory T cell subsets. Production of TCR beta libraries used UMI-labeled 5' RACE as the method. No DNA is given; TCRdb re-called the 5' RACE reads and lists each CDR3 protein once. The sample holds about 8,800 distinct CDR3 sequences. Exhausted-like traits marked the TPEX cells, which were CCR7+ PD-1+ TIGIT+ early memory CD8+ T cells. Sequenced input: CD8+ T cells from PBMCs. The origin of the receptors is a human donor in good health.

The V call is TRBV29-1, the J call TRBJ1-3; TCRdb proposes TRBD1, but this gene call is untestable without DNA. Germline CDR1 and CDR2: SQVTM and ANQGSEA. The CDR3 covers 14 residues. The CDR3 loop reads CSVVGGDVGNTIYF.

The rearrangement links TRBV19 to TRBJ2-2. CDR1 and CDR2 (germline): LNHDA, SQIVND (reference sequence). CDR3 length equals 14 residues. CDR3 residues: CASSIGHKTGELFF.

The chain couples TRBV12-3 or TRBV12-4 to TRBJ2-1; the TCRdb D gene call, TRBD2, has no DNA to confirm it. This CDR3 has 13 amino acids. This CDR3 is CASRPAASAEQFF.

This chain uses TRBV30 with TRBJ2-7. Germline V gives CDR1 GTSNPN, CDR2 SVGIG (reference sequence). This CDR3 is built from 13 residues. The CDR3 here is CAWSVGQVYEQYF.

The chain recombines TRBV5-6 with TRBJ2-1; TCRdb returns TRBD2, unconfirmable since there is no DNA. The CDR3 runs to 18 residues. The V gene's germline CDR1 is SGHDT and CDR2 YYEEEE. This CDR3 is CASSAPWLAGGLGSEQFF.

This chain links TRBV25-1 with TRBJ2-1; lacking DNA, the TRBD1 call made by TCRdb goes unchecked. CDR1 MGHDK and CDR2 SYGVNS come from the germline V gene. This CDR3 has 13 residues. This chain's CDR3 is CASSEGLPGGQFF.

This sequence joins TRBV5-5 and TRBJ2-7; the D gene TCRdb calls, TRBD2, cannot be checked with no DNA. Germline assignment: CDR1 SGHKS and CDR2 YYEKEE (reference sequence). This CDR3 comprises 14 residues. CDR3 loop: CASSSRDYNYEQYF.

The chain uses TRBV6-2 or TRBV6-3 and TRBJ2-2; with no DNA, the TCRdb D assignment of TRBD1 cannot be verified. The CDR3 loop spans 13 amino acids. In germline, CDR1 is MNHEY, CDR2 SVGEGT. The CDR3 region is CAGGQENTGELFF.